The 3 T cell receptor beta chains below all came from one sample that was sequenced in a study of metastatic and nonmetastatic thyroid tumors. TCRdb used MiXCR to call clones anew from the PCR reads. This sample has approximately 90,000 clones; 8.6% occur once, and the top ten carry more than 8%. Among the patients, none had received any treatment before thyroid surgery. Material for sequencing was blood. Receptors were obtained from a female donor with papillary thyroid cancer or a benign thyroid nodule (not recorded which). Some clones in this sample may be carry-over from other donors' samples.

This clone was observed a handful of times. This chain connects TRBV27 to TRBJ1-5; D not certain. The V end was cut by 0 bases, the J end by 6 bases, with 12 bases between. CDR3 length: 15 residues. Germline lookup yields CDR1 MNHEY and CDR2 SMNVEV (reference sequence). The CDR3 nucleotides read TGTGCCAGCAGTTTATCTTTCGGGATCGGTCAGCCCCAGCATTTT. Its protein product is CASSLSFGIGQPQHF.

Notes on this clone: A much larger clonotype is one base distant, so this may be a read error. The V and J genes are TRBV5-4 and TRBJ1-1; unclear D gene. The CDR3 consists of 15 residues. V lost 6 bases to trimming and J lost 8 bases, with 23 bases between them. Germline V gives CDR1 SGHNT, CDR2 YYREEE (reference sequence). CDR3: CASIFGPRGSQEAFF. The CDR3 nucleotides are TGTGCCAGCATCTTTGGGCCCCGGGGTAGTCAAGAAGCTTTCTTT.

This clone showed up many times. The chain uses TRBV6-4 and TRBJ2-2, with D possibly being TRBD2 (5 bases). In germline, CDR1 is MRHNA, CDR2 SNTAGT. The CDR3 totals 15 residues. V was pared by 5 bases and J by 6 bases, with 16 bases between. The chain's CDR3 is CASSRERAGPGELFF. The CDR3, as DNA: TGTGCCAGCAGTCGGGAAAGGGCCGGCCCCGGGGAGCTGTTTTTT.